This TCR beta chain was captured in a study of T cells after yellow fever vaccination. TCRdb independently ran MiXCR on the 5' RACE reads; one entry per CDR3 protein. The sample includes 310,000 or so distinct CDR3 sequences, approximately 7% of them seen just once. Germline CDR1 and CDR2: MNHNS and SASEGT. V was trimmed by 6 bases and J by 6 bases, leaving 20 bases between them. The CDR3 contains 15 residues. The table lists this clonotype with a few counts. This chain links TRBV6-1 with TRBJ1-2, with a possible D match to TRBD1 (6 bases). The receptor was isolated from a man aged 18 to 35 who received the YFV17D yellow fever vaccine. The sequencing used PBMCs, collected more than 35 days after the first yellow fever vaccination. This CDR3 reads CASRAPGGRVDGYTF. The CDR3 coding sequence is TGTGCCAGCAGAGCCCCTGGGGGGCGGGTCGATGGCTACACCTTC.